The 18 T cell receptor beta chains given below trace back to one sample, sequenced in a study of shared clonotypes between healthy human individuals. Method: immunoSEQ multiplex PCR; TCRdb's copy keeps in-frame clones and lacks some. This table holds about 530,000 clones, 90% to 96% found once. Sequencing was done on a sample of naive CD4+ T cells sorted from blood. Subset defined: CD45RA+ positively selected. The receptors shown here come from a woman aged 25 to 39 in good health.

This clone has only one observation. CDR3 loop: CASSSGRGRGSPGELFF. The CDR3 coding sequence is TGTGCCAGCAGCTCAGGTAGAGGGAGGGGAAGTCCCGGGGAGCTGTTTTTT. The genes are TRBV27 and TRBJ2-2; 7 bases are shared with TRBD2. Looked up from germline, CDR1 is MNHEY and CDR2 is SMNVEV (reference sequence). V dropped 6 bases and J dropped 6; count of bases not matched to a gene: 16. CDR3 length: 17 amino acids.

The chain uses TRBV6-5 and TRBJ1-4; the D gene is possibly TRBD1 (5 bases). Trimming cost V 2 bases and J 4 bases, with 11 bases left between them. CDR3 length: 15 residues. Germline CDR1 is MNHEY and CDR2 is SVGAGI. In DNA, the CDR3 is TGTGCCAGCAGTTACACGACGGACAATAATGAAAAACTGTTTTTT. This gives the protein CASSYTTDNNEKLFF.

This sequence joins TRBV28 and TRBJ2-2; 10 positions agree with TRBD2. Unmatched junction bases numbered 4, after V lost 8 bases and J lost 1 base. Germline V lookup: CDR1 MDHEN, CDR2 SYDVKM. The CDR3 totals 15 residues. In DNA form, the CDR3 reads TGTGCCAGCGGCGGACTAGCGGTGAACACCGGGGAGCTGTTTTTT. It translates to CASGGLAVNTGELFF.

The chain links TRBV7-2 to TRBJ2-7; 12 bases fit TRBD2. The junction had 7 bases not matched to a gene; V was cut back by 5 bases and J by 5 bases. This CDR3 region has 15 residues. CDR1 is SGHTA and CDR2 is FQGNSA in the germline V gene. This CDR3 is CASSQTSGRFDEQYF. The CDR3 region has the DNA TGTGCCAGCAGCCAAACTAGCGGGAGGTTCGACGAGCAGTACTTC.

DNA for the CDR3: TGTGCCTGGAGTGGGAGGGTGTTAGCGGGAGGTCGGGAATACGAGCAGTACTTC. Its translation is CAWSGRVLAGGREYEQYF. The chain couples TRBV30 to TRBJ2-7, with 10 nucleotides matching TRBD2. The CDR3 runs to 18 residues. V shed 1 base and J 4 bases; nucleotides not matched to a gene: 16. Germline loops: CDR1 GTSNPN, CDR2 SVGIG (reference sequence).

The chain joins TRBV18 to TRBJ2-1, with 11 bases identical to TRBD2. V lost 6 bases to trimming and J lost 4 bases; unmatched junction nucleotides: 2. The CDR3 runs 14 residues. Germline-derived CDR1 and CDR2 are KGHSH and LQKENI. CDR3: CASSGLAEYNEQFF. CDR3 bases: TGTGCCAGCTCGGGACTAGCGGAGTACAATGAGCAGTTCTTC.

On this clone itself: The conserved final phenylalanine or tryptophan is absent from the CDR3, which likely points to a read error. It is unclear where the CDR3 begins or ends on the DNA, so no DNA is shown, and the CDR3 is as TCRdb lists it. The chain uses TRBV19 and TRBJ2-4; no check of the table's D call, TRBD2, against the DNA was made. The CDR3 extends over 10 residues, inclusive of both ends. Looked up from germline, CDR1 is LNHDA and CDR2 is SQIVND (reference sequence). The CDR3 sequence: CASRPSLPTL.

The count of this clone is one. V and J are TRBV2 and TRBJ2-1, with TRBD1 matching 7 bases. After removal of 5 bases from V and 0 bases from J, the junction contained 7 bases not matched to a gene. Germline loops: CDR1 SNHLY, CDR2 FYNNEI. The CDR3 is 16 residues long. The CDR3 DNA is TGTGCCAGCAGTAGCCAACAGGGGAGCTCCTACAATGAGCAGTTCTTC. It encodes CASSSQQGSSYNEQFF.

The chain joins TRBV19 to TRBJ1-2, with D possibly being TRBD1 (6 bases). CDR3 size: 15 residues. V dropped 0 bases and J dropped 9 bases, with 17 bases sitting between them. Germline V CDR1 and CDR2: LNHDA, SQIVND (reference sequence). Written as DNA, the CDR3 is TGTGCCAGTAGTATAGATCGCCGGGACACGGCGCGCTACACCTTC. This translates into CASSIDRRDTARYTF.

The J gene is TRBJ1-2, the V gene TRBV10-3, with TRBD1 as a possible D gene (5 bases). V was cut by 0 bases and J by 3 bases, with 14 bases left in between. Germline-derived CDR1 and CDR2 are ENHRY and SYGVKD. The CDR3 spans 16 residues. The DNA for the CDR3 is TGTGCCATCAGTGAGTCGTTATACAGGAACGACTATGGCTACACCTTC. Translating it yields CAISESLYRNDYGYTF.

The J gene is TRBJ2-7, the V gene TRBV27; D is possibly TRBD2 (6 bases). This CDR3 region has 17 residues. The germline CDR1 and CDR2 sequences are MNHEY and SMNVEV (reference sequence). The ends were cut back, 5 bases at V and 6 bases at J, with 26 bases in the middle. The CDR3 here is CASSPSWRGGYRAEQYF. The CDR3 nucleotides are TGTGCCAGCAGTCCTTCATGGAGGGGAGGTTATCGAGCCGAGCAGTACTTC.

Only one count was recorded for this clone. The CDR3 loop is CASSLQGTEAFF. The CDR3 bases are TGTGCCAGCAGCTTACAGGGGACTGAAGCTTTCTTT. The chain combines TRBV5-8 with TRBJ1-1; 7 bases line up with TRBD1. This CDR3 spans 12 amino acids. CDR1 and CDR2 (germline): SGHTS, YDEGEE. The trim removed 2 bases at V and 5 bases at J, leaving 0 bases unmatched.

The V and J genes are TRBV6-1 and TRBJ2-1; D call uncertain. The germline CDR1 and CDR2 sequences are MNHNS and SASEGT. This CDR3 region has 15 residues. Trimming shortened V by 7 bases and J by 0 bases, and 13 bases separated the two germline ends. In DNA, the CDR3 is TGTGCCAGCACAACACAAAGGAGCTCCTACAATGAGCAGTTCTTC. Translated: CASTTQRSSYNEQFF.

This chain joins TRBV9 and TRBJ2-1, with a tentative D call TRBD1 (5 bases). The CDR3 spans 12 residues. V lost 4 bases and J 10 bases, leaving 12 bases between the germline ends. Germline V CDR1 and CDR2: SGDLS, YYNGEE. For the CDR3, the DNA is TGTGCCAGCAGCAAGGGGAAGGGGGAGCAGTTCTTC. It is translated as CASSKGKGEQFF.

Only one count was recorded for this clone. The chain couples TRBV27 to TRBJ2-2, with 10 nucleotides matching TRBD2. After removal of 5 bases from V and 6 bases from J, the junction contained 9 bases not matched to a gene. Germline V gene data show CDR1 as MNHEY and CDR2 as SMNVEV (reference sequence). CDR3 length equals 16 residues. The CDR3 protein is CASSPRSGRVSGELFF. The CDR3 region has the DNA TGTGCCAGCAGTCCTCGAAGCGGGAGGGTGTCCGGGGAGCTGTTTTTT.

The chain joins TRBV18 to TRBJ1-5; TRBD1 matches 7 bases. Germline CDR1 reads KGHSH; CDR2 reads LQKENI. J was trimmed by 9 bases and V by 10 bases; bases with no gene match: 15. The CDR3 has 14 residues. The CDR3 reads CATNTGQRNGPQHF. In DNA form, the CDR3 reads TGTGCCACCAACACGGGACAGCGTAATGGGCCCCAGCATTTT.

Here the CDR3 reads CASTAGGPWNTGELFF. As DNA, the CDR3 is TGCGCCAGCACAGCGGGAGGGCCCTGGAACACCGGGGAGCTGTTTTTT. The chain uses TRBV5-1 and TRBJ2-2; 10 bases agree with TRBD2. The CDR3 runs to 16 residues. The germline V gene encodes CDR1 SGHRS and CDR2 YFSETQ. Unmatched junction bases numbered 6, after V lost 6 bases and J lost 1 base.

The chain recombines TRBV21-1 with TRBJ2-7; TRBD2 was called by the table and not checked on the DNA. TRBV21-1 is listed as a pseudogene. CDR3 length: 15 amino acids. In DNA, the CDR3 is TGTGCCAACTCCCCGACTAGCGGGACGACCTACGAGCAGTACTTC. It encodes CANSPTSGTTYEQYF.